This TCR beta chain emerged from a study of control samples from healthy donors and cancer patients. Germline V gives CDR1 MGHRA, CDR2 YSYEKL. The length of the CDR3 is 14 residues. V was shortened by 0 bases and J by 4 bases, with 9 bases between the two germline ends. The table came from immunoSEQ multiplex PCR; TCRdb's copy has only in-frame clones and leaves some out. The sample lists some 150,000 clones, roughly 93% occurring once. The sample comprised blood. This chain uses TRBV4-1 with TRBJ1-2; D remains unclear. The TCR sequence derives from an older woman in good health. The CDR3 is CASSQDLYGYGYTF. DNA of the CDR3: TGCGCCAGCAGCCAAGATCTATATGGCTATGGCTACACCTTC.